Listed here are 15 T cell receptor beta chains from one sample, sequenced in a study of blood T cells in healthy people across ages. The use of a sample-barcoded 5' primer and a J-beta primer mix characterized a second PCR of roughly 6 to 11 cycles. Each CDR3 protein is one row after TCRdb ran MiXCR on the 5' RACE reads. This sample has hundreds of thousands of distinct CDR3 sequences, with roughly 44% found just once. Sequences were obtained from blood. These receptors all come from a man between 60 and 75 years old in good health.

This clonotype was found many times. The CDR3 loop reads CASSDVDRGEDTQYF. DNA of the CDR3: TGTGCCAGCAGTGACGTCGACAGGGGGGAAGATACGCAGTATTTT. The chain recombines TRBV2 with TRBJ2-3, with TRBD1 identical over 9 bases. Germline V gene lookup returns CDR1 SNHLY and CDR2 FYNNEI. The CDR3 runs 15 residues. J gave up 5 bases and V 3 bases, and 6 bases lay outside the gene matches.

This chain links TRBV20-1 with TRBJ2-4, with TRBD2 identical over 9 bases. The J call may be wrong; the DNA end is better matched by TRBJ2-7. This CDR3 comprises 14 residues. Per the germline V gene, CDR1 is DFQATT and CDR2 is SNEGSKA (reference sequence). CDR3 in amino acids: CSAPLAGGQHEQYF. CDR3 DNA sequence: TGCAGTGCTCCTTTGGCGGGGGGGCAACACGAGCAGTACTTC.

This clonotype was detected a few times. V usage is TRBV20-1 and J usage is TRBJ2-3, with no clear D. CDR3 size: 14 residues. The germline V gene encodes CDR1 DFQATT and CDR2 SNEGSKA (reference sequence). Trimming took 3 bases from V and 0 from J, leaving 10 bases between them. CDR3 DNA: TGCAGTGCTAGTTACGTGACTAGCACAGATACGCAGTATTTT. It encodes CSASYVTSTDTQYF.

Of note for this clonotype: A junction end diverges from the germline sequence, so it may reflect a read error. The chain combines TRBV11-2 with TRBJ2-7; D call uncertain. The J call may be mistaken, given a closer DNA end match to TRBJ2-5. Germline values: CDR1 SGHAT, CDR2 FQNNGV. The CDR3 sequence is 13 residues long. CDR3 amino acids: CANSLGARETQYF. In DNA, the CDR3 is TGTGCCAACAGCTTAGGTGCTAGAGAGACCCAGTACTTC.

This clonotype has only a few counts. The chain has TRBV9 and TRBJ2-5, with TRBD2 matching over 11 bases. CDR3 length: 16 amino acids. The trim removed 0 bases at V and 11 bases at J, leaving 12 bases unmatched. The germline V gene encodes CDR1 SGDLS and CDR2 YYNGEE. CDR3 coding DNA: TGTGCCAGCAGCGTAGATAGACTAGCGGGGTACAATGAGCAGTACTTC. It yields the protein CASSVDRLAGYNEQYF.

This clonotype came up a few times. The rearrangement joins TRBV29-1 to TRBJ2-6, with D tentatively TRBD1 or TRBD2 (6 bases each). This CDR3 comprises 14 residues. Between the trimmed V and J ends, which lost 5 bases and 3 bases, there was a span of 11 bases. Germline V lookup: CDR1 SQVTM, CDR2 ANQGSEA. DNA for the CDR3: TGCAGCGTTAAAGGGGGGTTTGGGGCCAACGTCCTGACTTTC. This codes for CSVKGGFGANVLTF.

This clonotype was seen more than once but under ten times. V usage is TRBV12-3 or TRBV12-4 and J usage is TRBJ2-7; D unclear. V lost 6 bases to trimming and J lost 3 bases, with 21 bases between them. CDR3 length: 16 residues. CDR3 amino acids: CASSAKLRTSGYEQYF. The CDR3 DNA follows: TGTGCCAGCAGCGCAAAGCTCCGGACGTCAGGCTACGAGCAGTACTTC.

This clonotype has a handful of counts. The gene calls are TRBV9 and TRBJ2-7; TRBD1 or TRBD2 may be the D gene (5 bases each). In germline, CDR1 is SGDLS, CDR2 YYNGEE. V was pared by 7 bases and J by 8 bases, with 19 bases between. The CDR3 consists of 13 residues. The CDR3 DNA follows: TGTGCCAGCGGGGGTTTGTCTAGTGGAAAGCAGTACTTC. It encodes CASGGLSSGKQYF.

The rearrangement joins TRBV19 to TRBJ2-1; D is unclear. CDR3 length: 13 amino acids. From germline, CDR1 is LNHDA and CDR2 SQIVND (reference sequence). The V gene lost 5 bases and the J gene lost 8 bases, with 13 bases spanning the gap. The CDR3 nucleotides are TGTGCCAGTAGTGTCCGCGGCGCCGATGAGCAGTTCTTC. This sequence encodes CASSVRGADEQFF.

The chain has TRBV11-3 and TRBJ2-1; 7 positions match TRBD2. The CDR3 sequence is 17 residues long. From germline, CDR1 is SGHNT and CDR2 YENEEA. J was trimmed by 0 bases and V by 1 base; bases with no gene match: 6. CDR3 sequence (DNA): TGTGCCAGCAGCTTAGGGGGGGGGAGTAGCTCCTACAATGAGCAGTTCTTC. Protein product: CASSLGGGSSSYNEQFF.

This clonotype was observed a few times. The chain has TRBV5-1 and TRBJ2-7; TRBD2 might be the D (5 bases). The CDR3 extends over 14 amino acids. Germline-derived CDR1 and CDR2 are SGHRS and YFSETQ. V shed 4 bases and J shed 2 bases, with 13 bases lying between them. This chain's CDR3 is CASSRSGNPYEQYF. CDR3 coding DNA: TGCGCCAGCAGCCGATCCGGGAACCCCTACGAGCAGTACTTC.

J is TRBJ1-1 and V is TRBV10-3; 8 bases line up with TRBD1. Trimming cost V 0 bases and J 4 bases; bases outside gene matches: 4. The CDR3 consists of 15 residues. Germline CDR1 reads ENHRY; CDR2 reads SYGVKD. The CDR3 is CAISESTGEATEAFF. The CDR3 nucleotides are TGTGCCATCAGTGAGTCGACAGGGGAGGCCACTGAAGCTTTCTTT.

V usage is TRBV4-3 and J usage is TRBJ2-1; 10 bases are shared with TRBD1. Germline V gene data show CDR1 as LGHNA and CDR2 as YSLEER. J lost 1 base, V lost 2 bases, and 2 bases had no gene match. This CDR3 is built from 16 residues. In DNA, the CDR3 is TGCGCCAGCAGCCAAATGGGACAGGGGTCCTACAATGAGCAGTTCTTC. It encodes CASSQMGQGSYNEQFF.

The table lists this clonotype with a count of one. The junction shows a germline mismatch at one end, possibly a read error. The chain recombines TRBV6-2 or TRBV6-3 with TRBJ1-2; D possibly corresponds to TRBD1 (6 bases). Germline V gene data show CDR1 as MNHEY and CDR2 as SVGEGT. CDR3 size: 14 residues. In nucleotides, the CDR3 is TGTGTCAGCAGTTACGCGACAGGATACTATGGCTACACCTTC. Translating gives CVSSYATGYYGYTF.

The chain is built from TRBV7-9 and TRBJ2-7; D not resolved. The CDR3 length is 11 residues. V gave up 10 bases and J gave up 7 bases, with 14 bases separating them. Germline CDR1 is SEHNR and CDR2 is FQNEAQ (reference sequence). The CDR3 spells CATTRAGEQYF. CDR3 DNA: TGTGCCACGACACGGGCTGGGGAGCAGTACTTC.